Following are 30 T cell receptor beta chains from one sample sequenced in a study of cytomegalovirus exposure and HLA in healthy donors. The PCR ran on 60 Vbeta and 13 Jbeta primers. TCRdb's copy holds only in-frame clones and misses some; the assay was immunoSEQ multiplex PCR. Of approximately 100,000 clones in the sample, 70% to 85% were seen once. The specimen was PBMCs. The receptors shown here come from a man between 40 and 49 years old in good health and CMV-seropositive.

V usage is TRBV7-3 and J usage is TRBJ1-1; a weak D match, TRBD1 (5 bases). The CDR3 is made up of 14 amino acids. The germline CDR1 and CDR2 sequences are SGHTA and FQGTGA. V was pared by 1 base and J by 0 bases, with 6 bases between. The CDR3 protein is CASSLNRLNTEAFF. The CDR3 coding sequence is TGTGCCAGCAGCTTAAACAGGTTGAACACTGAAGCTTTCTTT.

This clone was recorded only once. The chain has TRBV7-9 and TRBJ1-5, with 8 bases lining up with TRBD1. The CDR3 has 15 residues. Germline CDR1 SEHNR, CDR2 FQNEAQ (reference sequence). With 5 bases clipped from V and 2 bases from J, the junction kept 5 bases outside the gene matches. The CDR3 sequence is CASSRGQGGNQPQHF. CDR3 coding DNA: TGTGCCAGCAGCCGAGGACAGGGTGGCAATCAGCCCCAGCATTTT.

The CDR3 sequence: CAWTTGISYEQYF. The DNA of the CDR3 is TGTGCCTGGACTACAGGGATCTCCTACGAGCAGTACTTC. V usage is TRBV30 and J usage is TRBJ2-7; the D gene is possibly TRBD1 (6 bases). V dropped 4 bases and J dropped 0 bases, with 10 bases sitting between them. CDR1 and CDR2 from the germline V gene are GTSNPN and SVGIG (reference sequence). This CDR3 spans 13 amino acids.

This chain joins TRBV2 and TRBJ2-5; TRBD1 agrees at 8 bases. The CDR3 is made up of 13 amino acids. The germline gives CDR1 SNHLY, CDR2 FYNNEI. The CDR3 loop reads CVQEGQDLETQYF. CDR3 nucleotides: TGTGTCCAAGAGGGACAGGATCTCGAGACCCAGTACTTC.

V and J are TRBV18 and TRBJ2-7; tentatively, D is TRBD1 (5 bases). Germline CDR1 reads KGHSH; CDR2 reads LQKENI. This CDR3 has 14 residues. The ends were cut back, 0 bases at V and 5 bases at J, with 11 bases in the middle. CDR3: CASSPPAGMHEQYF. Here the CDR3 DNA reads TGTGCCAGCTCACCACCTGCAGGGATGCACGAGCAGTACTTC.

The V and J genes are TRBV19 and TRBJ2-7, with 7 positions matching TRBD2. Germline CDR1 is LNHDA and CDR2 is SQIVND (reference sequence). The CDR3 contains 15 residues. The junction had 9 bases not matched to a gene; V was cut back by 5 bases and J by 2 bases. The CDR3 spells CASSPLGGGTYEQYF. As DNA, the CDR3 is TGTGCCAGTAGTCCCCTGGGCGGGGGAACCTACGAGCAGTACTTC.

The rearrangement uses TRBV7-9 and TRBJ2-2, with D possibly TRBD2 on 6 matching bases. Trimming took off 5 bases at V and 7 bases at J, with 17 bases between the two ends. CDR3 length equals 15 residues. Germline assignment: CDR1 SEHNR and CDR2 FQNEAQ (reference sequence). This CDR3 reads CASSVRRGGGGELFF. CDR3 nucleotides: TGTGCCAGCAGCGTCCGGAGGGGTGGAGGCGGGGAGCTGTTTTTT.

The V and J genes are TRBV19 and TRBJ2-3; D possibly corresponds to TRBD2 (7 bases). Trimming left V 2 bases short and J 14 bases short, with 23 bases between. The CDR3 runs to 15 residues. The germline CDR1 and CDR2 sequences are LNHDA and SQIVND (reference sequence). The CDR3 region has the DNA TGTGCCAGTAGTATACGAGGGGGGGCCATCACAAATATGTATTTT. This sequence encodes CASSIRGGAITNMYF.

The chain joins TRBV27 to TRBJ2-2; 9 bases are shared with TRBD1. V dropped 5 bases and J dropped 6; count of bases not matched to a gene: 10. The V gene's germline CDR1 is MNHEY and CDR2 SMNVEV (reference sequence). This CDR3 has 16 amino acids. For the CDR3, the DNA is TGTGCCAGCAGTCTCCGGACAGGGGATAACGCCGGGGAGCTGTTTTTT. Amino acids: CASSLRTGDNAGELFF.

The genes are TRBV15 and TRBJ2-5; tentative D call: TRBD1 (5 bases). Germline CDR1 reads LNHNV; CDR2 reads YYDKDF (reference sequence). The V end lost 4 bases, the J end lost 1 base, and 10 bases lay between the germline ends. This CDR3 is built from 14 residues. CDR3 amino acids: CATSTPGFQETQYF. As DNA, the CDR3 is TGTGCCACCAGCACGCCAGGGTTCCAAGAGACCCAGTACTTC.

This CDR3 is CASSGGPGTDTQYF. As DNA, the CDR3 is TGTGCCAGCAGCGGGGGGCCGGGCACAGATACGCAGTATTTT. The genes are TRBV6-4 and TRBJ2-3, with D possibly matching TRBD2 (7 bases). The germline V gene has CDR1 MRHNA and CDR2 SNTAGT. This CDR3 spans 14 amino acids. With 6 bases removed from V and 1 base from J, the gap between germline ends came to 11 bases.

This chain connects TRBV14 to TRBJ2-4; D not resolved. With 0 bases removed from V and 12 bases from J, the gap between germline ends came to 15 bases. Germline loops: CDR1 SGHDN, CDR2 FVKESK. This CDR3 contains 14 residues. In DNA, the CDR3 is TGTGCCAGCAGCCAAGATTGGGCAGCCAGCAGTCAGTACTTC. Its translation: CASSQDWAASSQYF.

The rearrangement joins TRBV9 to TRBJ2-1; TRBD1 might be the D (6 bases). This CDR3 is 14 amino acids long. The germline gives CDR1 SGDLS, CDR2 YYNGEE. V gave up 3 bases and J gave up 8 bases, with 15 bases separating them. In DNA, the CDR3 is TGTGCCAGCAGCGCCGGCAGGGGTAGCGATGAGCAGTTCTTC. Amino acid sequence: CASSAGRGSDEQFF.

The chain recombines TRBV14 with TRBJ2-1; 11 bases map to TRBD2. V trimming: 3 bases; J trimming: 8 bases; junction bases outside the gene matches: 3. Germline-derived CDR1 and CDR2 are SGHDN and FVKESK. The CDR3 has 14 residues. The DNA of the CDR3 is TGTGCCAGCAGCCAGCTAGCGGGGGGTCATGAGCAGTTCTTC. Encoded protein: CASSQLAGGHEQFF.

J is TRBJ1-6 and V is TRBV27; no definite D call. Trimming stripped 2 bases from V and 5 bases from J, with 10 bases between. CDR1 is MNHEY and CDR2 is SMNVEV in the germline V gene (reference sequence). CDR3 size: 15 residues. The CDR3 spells CASSLGTTNNSPLHF. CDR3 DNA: TGTGCCAGCAGTTTAGGAACCACTAATAATTCACCCCTCCACTTT.

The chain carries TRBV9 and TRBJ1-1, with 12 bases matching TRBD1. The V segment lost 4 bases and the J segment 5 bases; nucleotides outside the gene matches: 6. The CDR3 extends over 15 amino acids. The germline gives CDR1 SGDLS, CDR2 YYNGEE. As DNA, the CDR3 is TGTGCCAGCAGCCCACGGGACAGGGGGCGGACTGAAGCTTTCTTT. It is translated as CASSPRDRGRTEAFF.

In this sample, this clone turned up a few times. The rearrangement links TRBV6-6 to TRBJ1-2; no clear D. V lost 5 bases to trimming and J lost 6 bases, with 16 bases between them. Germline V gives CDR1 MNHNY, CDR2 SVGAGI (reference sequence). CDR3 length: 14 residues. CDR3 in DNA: TGTGCCAGCAGTCTCCGTATCGGAGGTAATGGCTACACCTTC. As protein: CASSLRIGGNGYTF.

Here the CDR3 reads CASSPRTGENTGELFF. The CDR3, as DNA: TGTGCCAGCTCACCAAGGACAGGGGAGAACACCGGGGAGCTGTTTTTT. This chain connects TRBV18 to TRBJ2-2; TRBD1 aligns across 9 bases. CDR3 length equals 16 residues. The germline V gene has CDR1 KGHSH and CDR2 LQKENI. V lost 2 bases and J lost 1; bases outside the gene matches: 2.

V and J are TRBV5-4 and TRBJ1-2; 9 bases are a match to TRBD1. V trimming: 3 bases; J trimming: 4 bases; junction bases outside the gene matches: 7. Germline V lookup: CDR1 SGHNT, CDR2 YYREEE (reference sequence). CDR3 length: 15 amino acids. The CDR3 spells CASSWGDRVPYGYTF. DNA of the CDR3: TGTGCCAGCAGCTGGGGGGACAGGGTTCCCTATGGCTACACCTTC.

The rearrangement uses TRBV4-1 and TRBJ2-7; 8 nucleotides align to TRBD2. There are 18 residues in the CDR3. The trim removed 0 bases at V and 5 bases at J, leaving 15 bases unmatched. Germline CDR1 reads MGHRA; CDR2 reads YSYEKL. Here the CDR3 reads CASSQDPGTRLGSDEQYF. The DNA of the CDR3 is TGCGCCAGCAGCCAAGATCCTGGGACTAGGTTAGGATCGGACGAGCAGTACTTC.

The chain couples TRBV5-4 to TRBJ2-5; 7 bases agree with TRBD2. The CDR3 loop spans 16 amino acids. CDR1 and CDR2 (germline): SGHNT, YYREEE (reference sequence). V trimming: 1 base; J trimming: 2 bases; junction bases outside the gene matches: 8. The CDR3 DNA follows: TGTGCCAGCAGCTTGAGCGGGGATTGGGGGCAAGAGACCCAGTACTTC. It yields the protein CASSLSGDWGQETQYF.

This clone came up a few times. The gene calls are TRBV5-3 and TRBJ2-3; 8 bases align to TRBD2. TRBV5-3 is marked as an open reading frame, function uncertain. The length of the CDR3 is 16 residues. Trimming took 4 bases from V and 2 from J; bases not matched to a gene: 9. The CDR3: CARSIGARGDTDTQYF. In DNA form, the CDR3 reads TGTGCCAGAAGCATTGGAGCGCGGGGGGACACAGATACGCAGTATTTT.

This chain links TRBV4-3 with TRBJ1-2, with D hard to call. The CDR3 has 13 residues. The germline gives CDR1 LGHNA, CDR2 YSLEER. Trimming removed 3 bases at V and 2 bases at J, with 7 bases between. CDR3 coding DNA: TGCGCCAGCAGCCAGGAACAGAACTATGGCTACACCTTC. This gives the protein CASSQEQNYGYTF.

The CDR3 DNA is TGTGCCATCAGTGAATGGGGACAGACATCCGCCAACTATGGCTACACCTTC. This encodes CAISEWGQTSANYGYTF. This sequence joins TRBV10-3 and TRBJ1-2; the match to TRBD1 covers 7 bases. Germline V CDR1 and CDR2: ENHRY, SYGVKD. This CDR3 comprises 17 residues. V gave up 3 bases and J gave up 2 bases; unmatched junction bases: 12.

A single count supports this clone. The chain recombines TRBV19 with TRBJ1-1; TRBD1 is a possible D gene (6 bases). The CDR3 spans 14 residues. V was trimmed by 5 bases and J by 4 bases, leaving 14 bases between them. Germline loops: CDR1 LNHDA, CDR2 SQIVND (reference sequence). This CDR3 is CASSGWGRSTEAFF. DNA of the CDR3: TGTGCCAGTAGTGGGTGGGGGCGAAGCACTGAAGCTTTCTTT. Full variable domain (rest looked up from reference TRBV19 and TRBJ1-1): DGGITQSPKYLFRKEGQNVTLSCEQNLNHDAMYWYRQDPGQGLRLIYYSQIVNDFQKGDIAEGYSVSREKKESFPLTVTSAQKNPTAFYLCASSGWGRSTEAFFGQGTRLTVV.

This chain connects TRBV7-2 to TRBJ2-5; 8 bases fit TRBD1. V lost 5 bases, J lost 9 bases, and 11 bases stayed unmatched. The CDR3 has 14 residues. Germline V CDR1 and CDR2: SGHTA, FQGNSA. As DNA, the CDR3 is TGTGCCAGCAGCCAGGACAGGGTCGTGGCGTCCCAGTACTTC. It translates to CASSQDRVVASQYF.

The CDR3 loop is CASSPTTGAGTEAFF. The DNA for the CDR3 is TGTGCCAGCAGCCCAACCACTGGGGCTGGCACTGAAGCTTTCTTT. The chain combines TRBV11-1 with TRBJ1-1; possible D gene TRBD1, 5 bases. The V gene lost 5 bases and the J gene lost 4 bases, with 17 bases spanning the gap. This CDR3 contains 15 residues. CDR1 and CDR2 (germline): SGHAT, FQDESV (reference sequence).

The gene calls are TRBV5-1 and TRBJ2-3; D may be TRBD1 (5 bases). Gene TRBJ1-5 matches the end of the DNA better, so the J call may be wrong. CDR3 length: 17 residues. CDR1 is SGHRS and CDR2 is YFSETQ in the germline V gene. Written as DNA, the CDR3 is TGCGCCAGCAGCTTGACCCCCGAGGCGGGGGTATTAGATACGCAGCATTTT. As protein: CASSLTPEAGVLDTQHF.

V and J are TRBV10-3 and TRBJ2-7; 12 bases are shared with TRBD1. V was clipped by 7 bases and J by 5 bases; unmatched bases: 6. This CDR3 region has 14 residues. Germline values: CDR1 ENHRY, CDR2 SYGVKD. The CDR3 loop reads CAITPGQGAHEQYF. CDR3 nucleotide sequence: TGTGCCATCACCCCGGGACAGGGGGCTCACGAGCAGTACTTC.

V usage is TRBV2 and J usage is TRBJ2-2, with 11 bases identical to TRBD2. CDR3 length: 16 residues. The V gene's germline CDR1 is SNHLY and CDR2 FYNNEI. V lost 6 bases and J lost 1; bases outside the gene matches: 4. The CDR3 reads CASRKGLAGNTGELFF. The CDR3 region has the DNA TGTGCCAGCAGGAAAGGACTAGCGGGGAACACCGGGGAGCTGTTTTTT.